A selection of T cell receptor beta chains follows, all from one sample in a study of cytomegalovirus exposure and HLA in healthy donors. TCRdb's copy holds only in-frame clones and misses some; the assay was immunoSEQ multiplex PCR. The repertoire includes tens of thousands of clones, 70% of them detected once, and roughly a fifth sits in the top ten. Input material: PBMCs. The receptors originated from a woman in her sixties in good health and CMV-seropositive. Both conserved end residues are part of each CDR3. D genes are given only for firm matches. Clone size is stated in some rows and not others, as once, few, many or a class when expanded.

CDR3aa	CDR3nt	d_gene	abundance	v_gene	j_gene
CASGLQGYNQPQHF	TGTGCTAGTGGTTTGCAGGGATACAATCAGCCCCAGCATTTT	-	few	TRBV12-5	TRBJ1-5
CASRGSTSTDTQYF	TGTGCCAGTAGAGGTTCGACTAGCACAGATACGCAGTATTTT	-	-	TRBV19	TRBJ2-3
CASMGGASYEQYF	TGTGCCAGCATGGGAGGAGCCTCCTACGAGCAGTACTTC	-	few	TRBV27	TRBJ2-7
CASSGSSGGTGELFF	TGTGCCAGCAGTGGATCTAGCGGGGGCACCGGGGAGCTGTTTTTT	TRBD2	-	TRBV2	TRBJ2-2
CSSSLQLAGGADTQYF	TGTTCCAGCAGCTTGCAACTAGCGGGGGGTGCAGATACGCAGTATTTT	TRBD2	-	TRBV7-9	TRBJ2-3
CASSVPDILSGNTIYF	TGTGCCAGCAGCGTGCCTGACATTCTCTCTGGAAACACCATATATTTT	-	-	TRBV5-6	TRBJ1-3
CASSADRYSPLHF	TGTGCCAGCAGCGCCGACAGGTATTCACCCCTCCACTTT	-	-	TRBV9	TRBJ1-6
CASSLLSAGGNEKLFF	TGTGCCAGTAGTCTCCTGTCGGCAGGGGGCAATGAAAAACTGTTTTTT	TRBD1	-	TRBV19	TRBJ1-4
CASRGGGSSYNEQFF	TGCGCCAGCAGAGGCGGGGGGAGCTCCTACAATGAGCAGTTCTTC	TRBD2	-	TRBV5-1	TRBJ2-1
CASSSQGSMNTEAFF	TGTGCCAGTAGTTCTCAGGGGAGCATGAACACTGAAGCTTTCTTT	-	-	TRBV19	TRBJ1-1